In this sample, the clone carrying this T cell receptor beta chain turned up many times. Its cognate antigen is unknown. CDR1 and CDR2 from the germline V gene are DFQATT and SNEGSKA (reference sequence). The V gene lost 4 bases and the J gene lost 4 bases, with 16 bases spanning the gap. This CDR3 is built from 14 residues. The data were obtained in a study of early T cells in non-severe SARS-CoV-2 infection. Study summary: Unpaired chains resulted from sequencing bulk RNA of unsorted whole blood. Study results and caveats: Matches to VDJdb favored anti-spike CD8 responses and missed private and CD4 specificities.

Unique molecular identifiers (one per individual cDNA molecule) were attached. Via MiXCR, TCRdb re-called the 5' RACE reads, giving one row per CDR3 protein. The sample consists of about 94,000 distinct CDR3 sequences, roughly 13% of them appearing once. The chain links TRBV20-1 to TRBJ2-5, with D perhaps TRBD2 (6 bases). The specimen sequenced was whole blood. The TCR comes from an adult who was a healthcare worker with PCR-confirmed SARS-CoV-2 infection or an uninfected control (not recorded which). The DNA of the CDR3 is TGCAGTGCTATAGACTTGACAGCGGGAGAGACCCAGTACTTC. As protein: CSAIDLTAGETQYF.